A single sample is the source of the 14 T cell receptor beta chains below, sequenced in a study of Graves' ophthalmopathy and Graves' hyperthyroidism. Amplified material comprised TCR beta CDR3 regions derived from RNA transcripts. An opening RT-PCR round employed HTBI primers and preceded a second-round multiplex PCR. MiXCR was run by TCRdb on the multiplex PCR reads, yielding one entry per CDR3 protein. Of roughly 420,000 distinct CDR3 sequences listed, over 20% are singletons. The sequenced material came from peripheral blood. Receptors originate from a young woman with stable Graves' hyperthyroidism.

This clonotype was found many times. The CDR3 DNA reads TGTGCCATCAGTGAGTCGTGGTCGAAGACCCAGTACTTC. Translated, it gives CAISESWSKTQYF. V gene TRBV10-3 combines with J gene TRBJ2-5; D unclear. The germline CDR1 and CDR2 sequences are ENHRY and SYGVKD. Trimming left V 0 bases short and J 6 bases short, with 8 bases between. CDR3 size: 13 residues.

The chain links TRBV20-1 to TRBJ2-7, with 7 bases identical to TRBD2. This CDR3 comprises 17 residues. Germline CDR1 DFQATT, CDR2 SNEGSKA (reference sequence). V lost 3 bases and J lost 2; bases outside the gene matches: 16. The CDR3 DNA reads TGCAGTGCTAGGGCCACCGGGGGAGGGCCCAAGCCCTACGAGCAGTACTTC. Its translation is CSARATGGGPKPYEQYF.

This clonotype was seen repeatedly, ten times or more. V usage is TRBV27 and J usage is TRBJ2-7; 10 nucleotides align to TRBD2. From germline, CDR1 is MNHEY and CDR2 SMNVEV (reference sequence). This CDR3 spans 14 amino acids. Trimming took 4 bases from V and 4 from J; bases not matched to a gene: 4. The CDR3, as DNA: TGTGCCAGCAGTTATAGCGGGAGGTTGTACGAGCAGTACTTC. As protein: CASSYSGRLYEQYF.

This clonotype was recorded many times. V and J are TRBV27 and TRBJ1-2, with 8 nucleotides matching TRBD1. The CDR3 is 13 amino acids. V gave up 2 bases and J gave up 8 bases; unmatched junction bases: 4. The germline V gene has CDR1 MNHEY and CDR2 SMNVEV (reference sequence). The CDR3 protein is CASSLQGAGGYTF. CDR3 sequence (DNA): TGTGCCAGCAGTTTACAGGGGGCTGGCGGCTACACCTTC.

This clonotype was recorded at least ten times. The chain couples TRBV3-1 to TRBJ1-6, with D perhaps TRBD1 (5 bases). The germline V and J ends were trimmed by 3 bases and 7 bases, with 10 bases remaining between them. The CDR3 totals 14 residues. Germline CDR1 LGHDT, CDR2 YNNKEL (reference sequence). Here the CDR3 DNA reads TGTGCCAGCAGCCAGACAGAAGGAAATTCACCCCTCCACTTT. Translating it yields CASSQTEGNSPLHF.

The sample holds many counts of this clonotype. V usage is TRBV4-2 and J usage is TRBJ2-5, with a tentative D call TRBD1 (5 bases). Trimming pared 1 base from V and 6 bases from J, leaving 15 bases between. Germline V gene data show CDR1 as LGHNA and CDR2 as YNFKEQ. The CDR3 contains 15 residues. As DNA, the CDR3 is TGTGCCAGCAGCCAAGGTACCAGGGTGAGGAAGACCCAGTACTTC. Translation: CASSQGTRVRKTQYF.

This clonotype was observed many times. V usage is TRBV4-2 and J usage is TRBJ1-5, with 7 bases identical to TRBD1. The CDR3 runs to 15 residues. The germline V gene has CDR1 LGHNA and CDR2 YNFKEQ. J was trimmed by 7 bases and V by 1 base; bases with no gene match: 7. CDR3 sequence (DNA): TGTGCCAGCAGCCAAGTCAGGGGGTACCGGCAGCCCCAGCATTTT. Its translation is CASSQVRGYRQPQHF.

In this sample, this clonotype turned up many times. The chain uses TRBV20-1 and TRBJ1-6; D remains ambiguous. Trimming took off 6 bases at V and 9 bases at J, with 15 bases between the two ends. The CDR3 covers 13 residues. The germline CDR1 and CDR2 sequences are DFQATT and SNEGSKA (reference sequence). DNA for the CDR3: TGCAGTGCCAAAGGCGGGGTAATTTCACCCCTCCACTTT. It translates to CSAKGGVISPLHF.

This clonotype came up many times. The chain links TRBV6-4 to TRBJ2-7; D may be TRBD1 or TRBD2 (5 bases each). The V gene lost 4 bases and the J gene lost 2 bases, with 24 bases spanning the gap. The CDR3 is made up of 18 amino acids. Germline V gives CDR1 MRHNA, CDR2 SNTAGT. The CDR3 bases are TGTGCCAGCAGTGTTGAGGGGATAGTTGAGGACCTAACCTACGAGCAGTACTTC. Amino acid sequence: CASSVEGIVEDLTYEQYF.

The sample holds many counts of this clonotype. V is TRBV18 and J is TRBJ2-5; D is possibly TRBD2 (6 bases). Trimming shortened V by 0 bases and J by 2 bases, and 10 bases separated the two germline ends. CDR1 is KGHSH and CDR2 is LQKENI in the germline V gene. The CDR3 runs 15 residues. The CDR3 DNA reads as TGTGCCAGCTCACCACCGTTAGCGGAACAAGAGACCCAGTACTTC. Residues: CASSPPLAEQETQYF.

At least ten counts were recorded for this clonotype. This CDR3 is CASDRPGTEAFF. The CDR3 DNA reads as TGTGCCAGTGACAGGCCCGGGACTGAAGCTTTCTTT. The chain has TRBV19 and TRBJ1-1, with TRBD1 as a possible D gene (6 bases). This CDR3 is 12 amino acids long. CDR1 and CDR2 from the germline V gene are LNHDA and SQIVND (reference sequence). V shed 8 bases and J shed 5 bases, with 12 bases lying between them.

This clonotype was seen many times. The CDR3, as DNA: TGTGCCAGCAGCCTAAGTCAGGGTTCGGGAGCTTTCTTT. Its translation: CASSLSQGSGAFF. The V gene is TRBV12-3 or TRBV12-4, the J gene TRBJ1-1; D possibly corresponds to TRBD1 (5 bases). This CDR3 is built from 13 residues. V lost 6 bases to trimming and J lost 10 bases, with 18 bases between them.

This clonotype was recorded at least ten times. The V and J genes are TRBV5-1 and TRBJ1-6; 8 nucleotides align to TRBD1. The V gene end was trimmed by 4 bases and the J gene end by 7 bases; junction bases not matched to a gene: 10. The CDR3 is 16 amino acids. Germline CDR1 and CDR2: SGHRS and YFSETQ. The CDR3: CASSPIPTGVNSPLHF. CDR3 in DNA: TGCGCCAGCAGCCCGATTCCGACAGGGGTAAATTCACCCCTCCACTTT.

This clonotype was detected many times. The chain recombines TRBV14 with TRBJ2-7; D is possibly TRBD1 (6 bases). Germline values: CDR1 SGHDN, CDR2 FVKESK. This CDR3 region has 15 residues. Between the trimmed V and J ends, which lost 4 bases and 3 bases, there was a span of 16 bases. The CDR3 nucleotides read TGTGCCAGCAGCCTCGGCTGGGGGACATTCTACGAGCAGTACTTC. It is translated as CASSLGWGTFYEQYF.